A selection of T cell receptor beta chains follows, all from one sample in a study of blood T cell repertoires in COVID-19. TCRdb's copy holds only in-frame clones and misses some; the assay was immunoSEQ multiplex PCR. This sample carries 110,000 to 150,000 clones, roughly 84% of them seen once, and the ten largest clones take more than 40%. Sequenced input: peripheral blood. The receptors stem from a human donor in a cohort sampled during active COVID-19. Each CDR3 is given with its conserved first and last residue. D genes are given only for firm matches. Not every row has a clone size; where given, it reads once, few, many or a size class.

size,J,V,D,DNA,CDR3
NA,TRBJ1-5,TRBV7-2,NA,TGTGCCAGCAGCTTCACGGGGGGTAGCAATCAGCCCCAGCATTTT,CASSFTGGSNQPQHF
NA,TRBJ2-5,TRBV27,NA,TGTGCCAGCAGTTCAGGGGCTAGTCGGGAGACCCAGTACTTC,CASSSGASRETQYF
NA,TRBJ2-2,TRBV29-1,TRBD1,TGCAGCGTTGAACAACAGGGGAGCACCGGGGAGCTGTTTTTT,CSVEQQGSTGELFF
NA,TRBJ2-2,TRBV24-1,NA,TGTGCCACCAGTGACGATTTACGGGGGACAGAGAACACCGGGGAGCTGTTTTTT,CATSDDLRGTENTGELFF
NA,TRBJ2-6,TRBV5-8,NA,TGTGCCAGCAGCTTTCCCGGGTTCTCTGGGGCCAACGTCCTGACTTTC,CASSFPGFSGANVLTF
NA,TRBJ2-7,TRBV11-3,TRBD2,TGTGCCAGCAGCCTCTACGCCGGGACTACCTTGAACTACGAGCAGTACTTC,CASSLYAGTTLNYEQYF
NA,TRBJ1-5,TRBV7-2,NA,TGTGCCAGCAGCTTTGGGGGGGCCGGTCAGCCCCAGCATTTT,CASSFGGAGQPQHF
NA,TRBJ2-1,TRBV27,TRBD2,TGTGCCAGCAGTTCGGCTAGCGGGAGTAACTACAATGAGCAGTTCTTC,CASSSASGSNYNEQFF
once,TRBJ2-2,TRBV12-3/TRBV12-4,TRBD1,TGTGCCACCACAGGGGTACTGTGGGAGCTGTTTTTT,CATTGVLWELFF
once,TRBJ1-5,TRBV30,TRBD1,TGTGCCTGGAGTCGGGTTAGGGGACAGTTTAATCAGCCCCAGCATTTT,CAWSRVRGQFNQPQHF
NA,TRBJ1-5,TRBV7-2,TRBD1,TGTGCCAGCAGCTCCCCGGACAGGGGACGCAATCAGCCCCAGCATTTT,CASSSPDRGRNQPQHF
NA,TRBJ2-1,TRBV5-1,NA,TGCGCCAGCAGCTTGGATGGGGGGTACAACAATGAGCAGTTCTTC,CASSLDGGYNNEQFF
NA,TRBJ2-4,TRBV5-1,NA,TGCGCCAGCAGCTTCGGTCTAGCCAAAAACATTCAGTACTTC,CASSFGLAKNIQYF
NA,TRBJ2-3,TRBV6-2/TRBV6-3,NA,TGTGCCAGCAGTTACGTGGCTCAGCGCGCAGATACGCAGTATTTT,CASSYVAQRADTQYF
NA,TRBJ2-7,TRBV5-8,TRBD1,TGTGCCAGCAGCTTGTATAGGACAGGGGTCGAGCAGTACTTC,CASSLYRTGVEQYF
NA,TRBJ2-5,TRBV13,NA,TGTGCCAGCAGCTTGAGTACTAGAAGAGAGACCCAGTACTTC,CASSLSTRRETQYF
NA,TRBJ1-3,TRBV3-1/TRBV3-2,NA,TGTGCCAGCAGCCAAGAACTGAACACCATATATTTT,CASSQELNTIYF
NA,TRBJ2-2,TRBV18,NA,TGTGCCAGCTCAACTACTACCACCACCGGGGAGCTGTTTTTT,CASSTTTTTGELFF
NA,TRBJ2-1,TRBV5-1,TRBD2,TGCGCCAGCAGTCGACTAGCGGGAGTTGATGAGCAGTTCTTC,CASSRLAGVDEQFF
NA,TRBJ2-3,TRBV7-3,TRBD2,TGTGCCAGCAGCTTAAGGCTAGCGGGGGGAACGCAGTATTTT,CASSLRLAGGTQYF
NA,TRBJ1-1,TRBV24-1,NA,TGTGCCACCAGTGATTCGAGGGAGAACACTGAAGCTTTCTTT,CATSDSRENTEAFF
NA,TRBJ1-5,TRBV18,NA,TGTGCCAGCTCACAACTTCTCGAACAGCCCCAGCATTTT,CASSQLLEQPQHF